These 22 T cell receptor beta chains share one sample of origin, sequenced in a study of OX40 agonist ivuxolimab in advanced cancers. The assay was immunoSEQ multiplex PCR, and TCRdb's table has in-frame clones only and misses some. The table lists around 60,000 clones, more than 70% of them singletons. Sample: CD4+ or CD8+ T cells sorted from blood, taken in a trial of the OX40 agonist ivuxolimab. The source of these receptors is an adult with an advanced solid tumor such as melanoma, head and neck, liver or kidney cancer.

The genes are TRBV30 and TRBJ1-1; D call uncertain. CDR3 size: 17 residues. V lost 0 bases, J lost 1 base, and 18 bases lay in between. Germline lookup yields CDR1 GTSNPN and CDR2 SVGIG (reference sequence). The CDR3 sequence is CAWSVVGRPSTNTEAFF. CDR3 in DNA: TGTGCCTGGAGTGTAGTGGGCAGGCCCTCCACGAACACTGAAGCTTTCTTT.

The chain uses TRBV6-1 and TRBJ1-6; the D is unclear. The CDR3 consists of 15 residues. V lost 1 base to trimming and J lost 7 bases, with 11 bases between them. The germline CDR1 and CDR2 sequences are MNHNS and SASEGT. CDR3 coding DNA: TGTGCCAGCAGTGAAGATGACGGGGTAAATTCACCCCTCCACTTT. Protein sequence: CASSEDDGVNSPLHF.

The chain employs TRBV5-8 and TRBJ2-7; 7 bases line up with TRBD1. CDR3 size: 15 residues. The trim removed 4 bases at V and 2 bases at J, leaving 9 bases unmatched. The V gene's germline CDR1 is SGHTS and CDR2 YDEGEE. The CDR3 region is CASSKGQLDTYEQYF. CDR3 sequence (DNA): TGTGCCAGCAGCAAGGGACAGTTGGATACCTACGAGCAGTACTTC.

The chain employs TRBV9 and TRBJ2-1, with D unclear. Trimming left V 3 bases short and J 4 bases short, with 11 bases between. The CDR3 runs 14 residues. Germline CDR1 and CDR2: SGDLS and YYNGEE. For the CDR3, the DNA is TGTGCCAGCAGCGCCCAGGTGGGGTACAATGAGCAGTTCTTC. Its translation: CASSAQVGYNEQFF.

This rearrangement joins TRBV18 to TRBJ2-1, with 8 bases that match TRBD2. V lost 3 bases to trimming and J lost 9 bases; unmatched junction nucleotides: 7. This CDR3 region has 14 residues. CDR1 is KGHSH and CDR2 is LQKENI in the germline V gene. The CDR3 sequence is CASSPGTSLFEQFF. Written as DNA, the CDR3 is TGTGCCAGCTCACCCGGGACTAGTCTTTTTGAGCAGTTCTTC.

This sequence joins TRBV11-3 and TRBJ2-3, with D unclear. The CDR3 extends over 13 amino acids. Germline assignment: CDR1 SGHNT and CDR2 YENEEA. Trimming took 6 bases from V and 4 from J, leaving 11 bases between them. The DNA of the CDR3 is TGTGCCAGCAGAAAATGGGGTGCAGATACGCAGTATTTT. Protein: CASRKWGADTQYF.

A note on this clone: Its ends do not fully match the called genes, so a read error is possible. The chain links TRBV7-7 to TRBJ2-1; TRBD2 matches at 9 bases. This CDR3 spans 18 amino acids. The germline V gene encodes CDR1 SSHAT and CDR2 FNYEAQ (reference sequence). The CDR3 is CASSLTTPSGGFNNEQFF. CDR3 DNA sequence: TGTGCTAGCAGCCTAACTACGCCGAGCGGGGGGTTTAACAATGAGCAGTTCTTC.

The CDR3: CASSFSTGGMNTEAFF. The CDR3 bases are TGTGCCAGCAGCTTCTCGACAGGGGGCATGAACACTGAAGCTTTCTTT. V gene TRBV7-9 combines with J gene TRBJ1-1; TRBD1 agrees at 10 bases. From germline, CDR1 is SEHNR and CDR2 FQNEAQ (reference sequence). The length of the CDR3 is 16 residues. J was trimmed by 0 bases and V by 3 bases; bases with no gene match: 4.

The chain combines TRBV30 with TRBJ2-3; D not resolved. V was trimmed by 7 bases and J by 3 bases, leaving 14 bases between them. Germline V gives CDR1 GTSNPN, CDR2 SVGIG (reference sequence). CDR3 length: 13 amino acids. DNA for the CDR3: TGTGCCTTTAGCTCGGGCGATACAGATACGCAGTATTTT. It specifies CAFSSGDTDTQYF.

The count of this clone is one. The V gene is TRBV6-1, the J gene TRBJ1-4; D is possibly TRBD1 (5 bases). This CDR3 spans 19 amino acids. V was pared by 0 bases and J by 4 bases, with 21 bases between. Germline-derived CDR1 and CDR2 are MNHNS and SASEGT. For the CDR3, the DNA is TGTGCCAGCAGTGAAGCGATGGTGGCAGGGCGAGTCGGTAATGAAAAACTGTTTTTT. Its protein is CASSEAMVAGRVGNEKLFF.

The V gene is TRBV9, the J gene TRBJ2-3, with TRBD2 identical over 8 bases. This CDR3 comprises 16 residues. Germline CDR1 reads SGDLS; CDR2 reads YYNGEE. Trimming removed 0 bases from V and 3 bases from J; junction bases left unmatched: 6. The CDR3 DNA sequence: TGTGCCAGCAGCGTAGCCCTTCGCGGGGGGACAGATACGCAGTATTTT. It is translated as CASSVALRGGTDTQYF.

The rearrangement links TRBV6-1 to TRBJ2-4; the match to TRBD1 covers 10 bases. Germline V CDR1 and CDR2: MNHNS, SASEGT. J gave up 4 bases and V 9 bases, and 6 bases lay outside the gene matches. The CDR3 runs to 14 residues. CDR3: CASRQGAQKNIQYF. The CDR3 DNA reads TGTGCCAGTCGACAGGGGGCGCAAAAAAACATTCAGTACTTC.

The CDR3 DNA reads TGTGCCAGTAATAGGGGTTTGTGGAGCACAGATACGCAGTATTTT. Translated, it gives CASNRGLWSTDTQYF. The chain uses TRBV19 and TRBJ2-3, with D possibly being TRBD1 (5 bases). Germline CDR1 LNHDA, CDR2 SQIVND (reference sequence). The germline V and J ends were trimmed by 7 bases and 0 bases, with 14 bases remaining between them. The length of the CDR3 is 15 residues.

This clone was counted only a few times. The V gene is TRBV10-2, the J gene TRBJ1-2, with TRBD1 identical over 11 bases. The germline gives CDR1 WSHSY, CDR2 SAAADI. This CDR3 spans 15 amino acids. Trimming removed 5 bases from V and 7 bases from J; junction bases left unmatched: 9. The CDR3 protein is CASSSMDRGPRGYTF. In nucleotides, the CDR3 is TGCGCCAGCAGTTCCATGGACAGGGGGCCGCGTGGCTACACCTTC.

The chain uses TRBV7-8 and TRBJ2-5; no firm D call. The J call may be faulty, since TRBJ2-7 better matches the DNA end. This CDR3 spans 14 amino acids. Germline loops: CDR1 SGHVS, CDR2 FQNEAQ. The CDR3 bases are TGTGCCAGCAGCTTGCAGTTCTCCGGCTACGAGCAGTACTTC. Residues: CASSLQFSGYEQYF.

The chain joins TRBV11-2 to TRBJ1-5; maybe TRBD1 (5 bases). Trimming removed 3 bases from V and 3 bases from J, with 15 bases in between. The CDR3 spans 16 residues. Germline V gives CDR1 SGHAT, CDR2 FQNNGV. The CDR3 here is CASSFGEVGTNQPQHF. The CDR3 nucleotides read TGTGCCAGCAGCTTTGGGGAGGTAGGGACCAATCAGCCCCAGCATTTT. Together with reference TRBV11-2 and TRBJ1-5, the CDR3 gives the full variable domain: EAGVAQSPRYKIIEKRQSVAFWCNPISGHATLYWYQQILGQGPKLLIQFQNNGVVDDSQLPKDRFSAERLKGVDSTLKIQPAKLEDSAVYLCASSFGEVGTNQPQHFGDGTRLSIL.

The chain has TRBV6-5 and TRBJ2-5; no firm D call. V lost 4 bases to trimming and J lost 5 bases, with 14 bases between them. Germline loops: CDR1 MNHEY, CDR2 SVGAGI. The CDR3 spans 14 residues. DNA of the CDR3: TGTGCCAGCAGTTCCCCGAGGCAGTCGGAGACCCAGTACTTC. This encodes CASSSPRQSETQYF.

This clone has just one count. The V call is TRBV11-2, the J call TRBJ2-4; D remains unclear. The ends were cut back, 3 bases at V and 5 bases at J, with 14 bases in the middle. CDR3 size: 15 residues. The V gene's germline CDR1 is SGHAT and CDR2 FQNNGV. CDR3: CASSFLQRTQNIQYF. The CDR3 DNA reads as TGTGCCAGCAGCTTCCTACAGAGAACCCAAAACATTCAGTACTTC.

The V call is TRBV27, the J call TRBJ2-7; D is perhaps TRBD1 (7 bases). Trimming shortened V by 4 bases and J by 0 bases, and 16 bases separated the two germline ends. The CDR3 contains 16 residues. Germline-derived CDR1 and CDR2 are MNHEY and SMNVEV (reference sequence). The CDR3 DNA reads as TGTGCCAGCAGTTCCCACAGGGGACTGAGCTCCTACGAGCAGTACTTC. Translation: CASSSHRGLSSYEQYF.

The V gene is TRBV6-5, the J gene TRBJ1-2; unclear D gene. In germline, CDR1 is MNHEY, CDR2 SVGAGI. The germline V and J ends were trimmed by 6 bases and 4 bases, with 12 bases remaining between them. The CDR3 contains 13 residues. Here the CDR3 DNA reads TGTGCCAGCAGCCCCTGGCAGCTCTATGGCTACACCTTC. Residues: CASSPWQLYGYTF.

The J gene is TRBJ2-4, the V gene TRBV5-1; 10 positions match TRBD1. Germline V gives CDR1 SGHRS, CDR2 YFSETQ. After removal of 2 bases from V and 8 bases from J, the junction contained 1 base not matched to a gene. There are 13 residues in the CDR3. The CDR3 spells CASSFGQGDIQYF. The DNA for the CDR3 is TGCGCCAGCAGCTTCGGACAGGGGGACATTCAGTACTTC.

J is TRBJ1-4 and V is TRBV7-2; D is perhaps TRBD1 (5 bases). The V gene lost 2 bases and the J gene lost 4 bases, with 8 bases spanning the gap. There are 14 residues in the CDR3. CDR1 and CDR2 (germline): SGHTA, FQGNSA. In DNA, the CDR3 is TGTGCCAGCAGCTTACAGGGAGATAATGAAAAACTGTTTTTT. Translating it yields CASSLQGDNEKLFF.